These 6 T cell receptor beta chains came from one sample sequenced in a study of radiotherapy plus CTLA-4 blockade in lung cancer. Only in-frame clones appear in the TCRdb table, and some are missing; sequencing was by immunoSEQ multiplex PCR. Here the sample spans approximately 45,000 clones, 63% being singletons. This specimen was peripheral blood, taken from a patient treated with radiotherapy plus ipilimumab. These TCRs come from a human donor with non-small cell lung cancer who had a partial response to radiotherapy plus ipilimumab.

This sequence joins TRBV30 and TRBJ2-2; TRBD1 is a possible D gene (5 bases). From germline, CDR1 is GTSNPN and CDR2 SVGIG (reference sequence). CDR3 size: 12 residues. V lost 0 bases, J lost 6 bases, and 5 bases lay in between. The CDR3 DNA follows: TGTGCCTGGAGTGTGGGGCCCGGGGAGCTGTTTTTT. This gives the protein CAWSVGPGELFF. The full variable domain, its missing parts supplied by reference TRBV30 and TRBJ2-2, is SQTIHQWPATLVQPVGSPLSLECTVEGTSNPNLYWYRQAAGRGLQLLFYSVGIGQISSEVPQNLSASRPQDRQFILSSKKLLLSDSGFYLCAWSVGPGELFFGEGSRLTVL.

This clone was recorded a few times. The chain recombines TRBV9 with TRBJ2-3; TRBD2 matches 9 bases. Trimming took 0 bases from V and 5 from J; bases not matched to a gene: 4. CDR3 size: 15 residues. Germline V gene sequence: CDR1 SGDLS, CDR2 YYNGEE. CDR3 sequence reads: CASSVGGRAGDTQYF. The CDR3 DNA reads TGTGCCAGCAGCGTAGGCGGGAGGGCCGGAGATACGCAGTATTTT. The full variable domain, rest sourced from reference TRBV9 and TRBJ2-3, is DSGVTQTPKHLITATGQRVTLRCSPRSGDLSVYWYQQSLDQGLQFLIQYYNGEERAKGNILERFSAQQFPDLHSELNLSSLELGDSALYFCASSVGGRAGDTQYFGPGTRLTVL.

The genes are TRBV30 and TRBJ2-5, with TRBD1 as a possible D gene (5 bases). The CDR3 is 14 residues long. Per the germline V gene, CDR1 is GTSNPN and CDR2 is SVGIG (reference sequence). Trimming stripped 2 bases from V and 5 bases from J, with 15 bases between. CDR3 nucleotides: TGTGCCTGGAGTATACCGCAAAAGGGGGAGACCCAGTACTTC. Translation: CAWSIPQKGETQYF. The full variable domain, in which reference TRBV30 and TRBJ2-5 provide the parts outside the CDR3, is SQTIHQWPATLVQPVGSPLSLECTVEGTSNPNLYWYRQAAGRGLQLLFYSVGIGQISSEVPQNLSASRPQDRQFILSSKKLLLSDSGFYLCAWSIPQKGETQYFGPGTRLLVL.

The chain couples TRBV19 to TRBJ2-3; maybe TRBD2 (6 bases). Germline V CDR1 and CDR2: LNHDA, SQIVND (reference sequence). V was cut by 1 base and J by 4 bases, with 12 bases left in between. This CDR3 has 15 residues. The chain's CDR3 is CASSIAGGNSDTQYF. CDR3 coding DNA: TGTGCCAGTAGTATAGCCGGCGGGAACTCAGATACGCAGTATTTT.

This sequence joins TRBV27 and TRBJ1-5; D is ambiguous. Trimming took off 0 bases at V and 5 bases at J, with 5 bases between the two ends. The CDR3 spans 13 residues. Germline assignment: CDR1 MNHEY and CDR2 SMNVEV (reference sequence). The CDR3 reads CASSLSRHQPQHF. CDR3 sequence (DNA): TGTGCCAGCAGTTTATCGCGGCATCAGCCCCAGCATTTT.

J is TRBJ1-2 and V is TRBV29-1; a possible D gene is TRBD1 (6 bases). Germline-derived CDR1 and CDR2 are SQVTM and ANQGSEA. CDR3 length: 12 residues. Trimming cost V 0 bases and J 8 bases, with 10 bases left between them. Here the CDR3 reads CSVEETQGGYTF. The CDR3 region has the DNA TGCAGCGTTGAAGAAACACAGGGCGGCTACACCTTC. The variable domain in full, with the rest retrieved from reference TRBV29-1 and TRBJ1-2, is SAVISQKPSRDICQRGTSLTIQCQVDSQVTMMFWYRQQPGQSLTLIATANQGSEATYESGFVIDKFPISRPNLTFSTLTVSNMSPEDSSIYLCSVEETQGGYTFGSGTRLTVV.